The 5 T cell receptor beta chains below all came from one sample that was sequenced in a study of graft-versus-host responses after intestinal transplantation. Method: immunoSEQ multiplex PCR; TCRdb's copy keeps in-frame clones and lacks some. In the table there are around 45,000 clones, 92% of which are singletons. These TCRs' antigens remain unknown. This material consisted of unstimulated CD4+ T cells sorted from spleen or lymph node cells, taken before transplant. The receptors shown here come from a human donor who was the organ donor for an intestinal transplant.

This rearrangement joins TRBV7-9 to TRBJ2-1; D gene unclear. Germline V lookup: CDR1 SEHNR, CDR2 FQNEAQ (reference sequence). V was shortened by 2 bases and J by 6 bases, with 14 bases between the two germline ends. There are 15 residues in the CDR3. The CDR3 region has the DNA TGTGCCAGCAGCTTACTGGTAGGGATGATCAATGAGCAGTTCTTC. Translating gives CASSLLVGMINEQFF.

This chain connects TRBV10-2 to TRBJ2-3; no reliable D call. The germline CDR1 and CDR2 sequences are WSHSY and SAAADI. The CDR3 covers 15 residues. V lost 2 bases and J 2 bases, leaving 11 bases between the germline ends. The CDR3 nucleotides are TGCGCCAGCAGTGAGGATGGGGTTTACACAGATACGCAGTATTTT. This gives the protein CASSEDGVYTDTQYF.

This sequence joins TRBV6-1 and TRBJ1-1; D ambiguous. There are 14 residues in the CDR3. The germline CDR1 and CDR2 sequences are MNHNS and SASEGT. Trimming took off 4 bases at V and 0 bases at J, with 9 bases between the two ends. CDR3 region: CASSGLGMNTEAFF. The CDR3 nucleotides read TGTGCCAGCAGTGGTCTAGGGATGAACACTGAAGCTTTCTTT.

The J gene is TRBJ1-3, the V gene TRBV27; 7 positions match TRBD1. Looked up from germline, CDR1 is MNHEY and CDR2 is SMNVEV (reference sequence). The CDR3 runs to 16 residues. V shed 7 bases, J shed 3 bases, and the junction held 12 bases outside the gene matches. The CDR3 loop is CASTDLRDSHGNTIYF. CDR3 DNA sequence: TGTGCCAGCACAGATCTTCGGGACAGTCATGGAAACACCATATATTTT.

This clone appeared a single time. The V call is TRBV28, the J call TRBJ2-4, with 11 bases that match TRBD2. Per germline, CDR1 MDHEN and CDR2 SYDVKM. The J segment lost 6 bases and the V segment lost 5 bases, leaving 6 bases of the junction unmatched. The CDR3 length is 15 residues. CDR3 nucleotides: TGTGCCAGCAGTATAGCGGGAGGGCCTGGAAACATTCAGTACTTC. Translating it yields CASSIAGGPGNIQYF.